The clone carrying this TCR beta chain was counted many times. The antigen remains undetermined. Amplification from RNA transcripts yielded the TCR beta CDR3 regions. HTBI primers served in a first-round RT-PCR, which a second-round multiplex PCR followed. TCRdb passed the multiplex PCR reads through MiXCR, listing each CDR3 protein once. Of about 620,000 distinct CDR3 sequences listed, roughly 20% are singletons. The data were obtained in a study of Graves' ophthalmopathy and Graves' hyperthyroidism. Study findings and constraints: Ophthalmopathy could be told apart from stable hyperthyroidism by a 13-signature model (about 88% sensitivity, about 80% specificity). With around 69% sensitivity and around 79% specificity, the model predicted ophthalmopathy progression.

CDR1 and CDR2 (germline): MRHNA, SNTAGT. Trimming at V came to 5 bases and at J to 4 bases, leaving 9 bases not matched to a gene. CDR3 length: 17 amino acids. Enrolled hyperthyroidism patients had a new diagnosis, a duration under 2 months, and an age of 18 to 65. Exclusion covered patients with other autoimmune diseases or uncontrolled infections (as well as pregnancy or lactation). The clonotype originates from a woman aged 18-35 years with stable Graves' hyperthyroidism. Some clones in this sample may be carry-over from other donors' samples. Sequencing used peripheral blood. The chain uses TRBV6-4 and TRBJ2-7; 15 bases are shared with TRBD2. The CDR3 region has the DNA TGTGCCAGCAGTCCGAGGACTAGCGGGAGGGCCAAGTACGAGCAGTACTTC. This encodes CASSPRTSGRAKYEQYF.